This T cell receptor beta chain is from a study of cytomegalovirus exposure and HLA in healthy donors (dated by TCRdb to about 2017). In the study overall: An earlier analysis of 587 of the donors reported approximately 260 Gb of sequence data and 95 million to 130 million unique TCR beta sequences obtained from about 179 million T cells. Roughly 300 gigabases of sequencing data and around 85 million unique TCR sequences made up an early release that covered several hundred HLA-typed donors. Of the roughly 400 genotyped donors, less than 85% were placed in the genetic ancestry cluster associated with self-reported Caucasian donors. The study was designed to test whether signatures of past pathogen exposure could be identified by cataloging public T cell receptors. The T cell repertoires of some 670 subjects were profiled by immunosequencing and related to cytomegalovirus serostatus. A separate validation cohort of roughly 130 different subjects was used in addition to the roughly 620-subject first cohort. To predict cytomegalovirus infection status, the study brought together high-throughput TCR immunosequencing, statistical association of individual TCRs with disease status, and machine learning. A later analysis re-analyzed previously published TCR beta repertoires from 650 to 800 donors and added high-resolution HLA genotyping to study TCR occurrence patterns. The later analysis used no new phenotypic data to find candidate immune exposures, relying instead on TCR beta sequences and their occurrence across donors. To decide whether each TCR beta V gene segment behaved as functional or pseudogenic, an earlier analysis of some 600 of the donors relied on high-throughput TCR beta sequencing. Alongside the repertoire data, information on donor age, sex, ethnicity and CMV serostatus was compiled. Genome-wide SNP genotypes for about three fifths of the roughly 670 donors were used in a later genetic analysis, which treated that subset as a discovery cohort. Every discovery cohort repertoire had been produced on one sequencing platform. Both class I and class II loci were covered by HLA typing, at four-digit resolution. Typing coverage varied by locus: roughly 620-640 donors for A, B, C, DRB1 and DQB1; more than 500 for DQA1; nearly 610 for DPA1; 400 to 480 for DPB1. Roughly 5 DR-DQ haplotypes were treated as single units for association and clustering because of strong linkage in the cohort. Among over 350 genotyped donors of the cohort, an average of around 240,000 unique TCR beta nucleotide sequences were sequenced per donor, 15% to 20% of them non-productive.

On the study overall, not on this receptor specifically: According to the authors, the approach could potentially be generalized to other disease states and immunological phenotypes. At a false discovery rate of 0.05, a later analysis linked 15,000 to 20,000 TCR beta sequences to specific HLA alleles. The study gave a list of roughly 150 TCR beta chains associated with cytomegalovirus. Because counts were too low, roughly 17 rarely observed V segments, including chromosome 9 orphons, were left out of the earlier analysis of several hundred of the donors. Linkage disequilibrium might explain the correlated functional status among segregating V segments, but an unknown experimental factor could not be excluded. A later analysis found that HLA-associated TCR beta chains were more clonally expanded and had lower generation probabilities than equally common non-associated chains. The 87-base-pair reads could not distinguish some IMGT-functional V segments, including TRBV6-2 and TRBV6-3, so those segments were excluded. Assigning TCR associations to individual alleles was difficult when HLA alleles, especially DR and DQ, strongly co-occurred. The classifier was reported to diagnose cytomegalovirus status with high specificity and sensitivity in both the original and validation cohorts. In vitro tests confirmed that a few of the cytomegalovirus-associated TCR beta chains recognize cytomegalovirus antigens. Across donors, most TCR sequences were observed very rarely, whereas some public TCRs were present in many individuals. According to a later analysis, most CMV-associated TCR beta chains appeared to be HLA-restricted, and the HLA associations seemed to be driven largely by CMV exposure. Because HLA typing was missing for some donors at each locus, association tests included only the typed subset. Presence/absence analyses assumed roughly uniform sequencing depth across donors, an assumption that may not hold. In a later analysis, the rate of TCR association differed among HLA loci, with DRB1 alleles having the most associated TCRs and HLA-C alleles having the fewest. In an earlier analysis of about 600 of the donors, most TCR beta V segments appeared in productive rearrangements about 90% or about 30% of the time, broadly matching IMGT annotations. V-gene and J-gene trimming of TCR beta chains was associated with a missense DCLRE1C variant in a later genetic analysis, and the association was replicated in an independent cohort. For the cohort, immune exposure information was limited to CMV serostatus. A later analysis reported that several top co-occurrence clusters appeared linked to parvovirus B19, influenza, CMV and Epstein-Barr virus. A further reported finding was that TCR beta sequences accurately predicted the HLA-A and HLA-B alleles for most subjects in the first cohort. Compared with the 666-donor mean, donors in an Asian-associated ancestry cluster had fewer N-insertions in productive TCRs, according to a later genetic analysis. The sequencing pipeline was judged likely to have produced a cluster of highly shared sequence variants as a technical artifact. The cohort was sequenced for TCR beta chains only, and without alpha or paired-chain data the features that could be detected were limited.

The method was the immunoSEQ multiplex PCR assay. A mixture of 60 forward primers for TCR Vbeta segments and 13 reverse primers for TCR Jbeta segments was used in the multiplex PCR. The CDR3 region of rearranged TCR beta genes was amplified from genomic DNA with a multiplex PCR assay. The amplified TCR beta libraries were sequenced on the Illumina HiSeq System as 87-base-pair reads. Per the authors' processing: In a later analysis, tens of millions of unique TCR beta chains were counted across the approximately 620 repertoires, and roughly 11 million of these chains were shared by at least two donors. Raw reads were error-corrected and collapsed into unique sequences with a nearest-neighbor algorithm that merged closely related sequences to remove PCR and sequencing errors. V, D and J gene segments were assigned by aligning CDR3 sequences to IMGT reference sequences. For a sequence to be retained, a match of at least six nucleotides was required to both a V gene segment and a J gene segment. A rearrangement counted as productive if the CDR3 had no stop codons and remained in frame with V and J, and every other rearrangement counted as non-productive. Following IMGT convention, CDR3 was defined as the stretch from the second conserved V-encoded cysteine to the conserved J-encoded phenylalanine. The earlier analysis of some 550 of the donors excluded any sequence lacking an unambiguous match to a single V gene segment. An earlier analysis of some 610 of the donors called V segments functional above 56.7% productive rearrangements and segregating when the between-donor standard deviation exceeded 5%. A statistical classification framework was developed to diagnose cytomegalovirus status using the catalog of TCR beta chain sequences. V and J gene assignment, in a later analysis, came from comparing TCR nucleotide sequences with IMGT/GENE-DB human TR gene sequences. The TCRdist pipeline was used in a later analysis to assign CDR3 sequences and most-parsimonious VDJ recombination scenarios. In a later analysis, each TCR beta chain was defined by its CDR3 amino acid sequence together with its V-gene family, and reads without a unique V-gene family were excluded. To address suspected cross-contamination and a sequencing artifact, a later analysis removed under 600 highly shared, low-generation-probability nucleotide sequences. A later analysis calculated a clonal expansion index for each public chain from normalized within-repertoire ranks of inferred template counts. In a later analysis, generation probabilities were computed with a VDJ recombination model fitted to out-of-frame rearrangements, and the resulting probabilities were checked against IGoR. In a later analysis, TCR-TCR, TCR-HLA and TCR-CMV co-occurrence was scored with hypergeometric tests, and a repertoire-size bias correction was applied to TCR pairs. In a later analysis, false discovery rates were estimated by permuting HLA or CMV assignments 20 times. A later analysis grouped co-occurring TCRs with DBSCAN, adding TCRdist sequence similarity when clustering within HLA-allele-positive subsets. Co-occurrence clustering excluded repertoires with fewer than 30,000 or more than 120,000 public chains, plus five with anomalous nucleotide sharing. Not all clones reach the TCRdb copy of this immuneACCESS table, which keeps in-frame sequences only. Checked studies attribute under half of the gap to unresolved V genes and leave the rest unexplained. V, J and clone size are those of that table, while D and trimming were read from the DNA. Here the sample has under 75,000 clones; roughly 88% occur a single time. The ten largest clones capture roughly 2% of the sample.

Points on this clone: Its antigen is not yet known. At one boundary the junction diverges from the germline segment, which might be a read error.

The cohort consisted of some 730 healthy bone marrow donors. All cohort members were sampled while nominally healthy, although unrecorded immune exposures were likely present. The donor tested CMV seronegative and was one of the 352 seronegative cohort members. A peripheral blood sample was provided by each donor, and peripheral blood mononuclear cells were used for TCR beta sequencing. Genomic DNA was extracted from the blood cell samples with the Qiagen DNeasy Blood Extraction Kit. As encoded in the germline V gene, CDR1 is SNHLY while CDR2 is FYNNEI. Its CDR3 holds 14 amino acids, cysteine through phenylalanine. CDR3 DNA is the only sequence kept; it has 42 bases, read in frame from the first base.

The receptor comes from a woman aged 25-40 years in good health and CMV-seronegative. Sequenced: PBMCs. The rearranged segments are TRBV2 and TRBJ2-7, and possibly TRBD1, on 5 matching bases. The CDR3 sequence is CASSDSLPGYDQYF. The DNA sequence reads TGTGCCAGCAGTGACTCCCTCCCAGGGTACGATCAGTACTTC. The full variable domain, completed from the reference TRBV2 and TRBJ2-7 proteins outside the CDR3, reads EPEVTQTPSHQVTQMGQEVILRCVPISNHLYFYWYRQILGQKVEFLVSFYNNEISEKSEIFDDQFSVERPDGSNFTLKIRSTKLEDSAMYFCASSDSLPGYDQYFGPGTRLTVT.